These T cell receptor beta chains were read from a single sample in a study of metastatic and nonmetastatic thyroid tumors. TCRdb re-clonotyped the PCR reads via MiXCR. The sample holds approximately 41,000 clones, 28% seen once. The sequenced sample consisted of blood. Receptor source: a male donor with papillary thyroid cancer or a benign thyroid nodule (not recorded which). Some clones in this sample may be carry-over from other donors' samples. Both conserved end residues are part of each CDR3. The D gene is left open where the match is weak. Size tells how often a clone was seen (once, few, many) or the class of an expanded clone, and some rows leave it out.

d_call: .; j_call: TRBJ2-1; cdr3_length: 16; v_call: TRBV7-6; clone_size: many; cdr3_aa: CASSLATGIIDNEQFF; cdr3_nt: TGTGCCAGCAGCTTAGCGACCGGGATTATCGACAATGAGCAGTTCTTC
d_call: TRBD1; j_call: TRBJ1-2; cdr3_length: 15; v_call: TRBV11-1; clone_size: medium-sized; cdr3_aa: CASSRGTVNVDGYTF; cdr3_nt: TGTGCCAGCAGCCGCGGGACAGTCAATGTGGATGGCTACACCTTC
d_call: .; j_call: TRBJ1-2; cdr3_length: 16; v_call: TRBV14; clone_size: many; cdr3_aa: CASSQDLGGAFYGYTF; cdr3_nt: TGTGCCAGCAGCCAAGATCTTGGGGGAGCCTTTTATGGCTACACCTTC
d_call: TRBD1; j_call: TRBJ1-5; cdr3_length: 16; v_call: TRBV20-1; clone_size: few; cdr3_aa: CSARGAGGVSNQPQHF; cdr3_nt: TGCAGTGCTAGGGGGGCAGGGGGAGTCAGCAATCAGCCCCAGCATTTT
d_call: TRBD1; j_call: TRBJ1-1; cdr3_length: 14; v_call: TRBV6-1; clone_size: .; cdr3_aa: CASTSTTGVGEAVF; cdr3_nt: TGCGCCAGCACCTCAACAACAGGGGTGGGTGAAGCTGTCTTT
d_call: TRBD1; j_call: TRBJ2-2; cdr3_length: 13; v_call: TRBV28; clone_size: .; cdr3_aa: CACLGGNTGELFF; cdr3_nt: TGTGCCTGCTTAGGGGGCAACACCGGGGAGCTGTTTTTT
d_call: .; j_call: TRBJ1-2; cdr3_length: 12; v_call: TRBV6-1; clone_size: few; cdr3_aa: CASIPGDYVYTF; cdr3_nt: TGTGCCAGCATCCCCGGGGACTATGTCTACACCTTC
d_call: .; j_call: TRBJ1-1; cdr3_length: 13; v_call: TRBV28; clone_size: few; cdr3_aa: CASRVAGTTEALF; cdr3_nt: TGTGCCAGCAGAGTGGCAGGGACCACTGAAGCTCTCTTT
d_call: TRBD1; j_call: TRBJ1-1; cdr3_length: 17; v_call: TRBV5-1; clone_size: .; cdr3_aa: CASSFGKQGAMNTEAFF; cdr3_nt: TGCGCCAGCAGCTTCGGGAAACAGGGGGCAATGAACACTGAAGCTTTCTTT
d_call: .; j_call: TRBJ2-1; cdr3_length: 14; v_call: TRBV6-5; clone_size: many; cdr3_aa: CASSYWPSNNEQFF; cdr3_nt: TGTGCCAGCAGTTACTGGCCTTCCAACAATGAGCAGTTCTTC
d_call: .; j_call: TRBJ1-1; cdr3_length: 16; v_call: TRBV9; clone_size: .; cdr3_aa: CASSKAQGLQNTEAFF; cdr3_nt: TGTGCCAGCAGTAAGGCTCAGGGGCTGCAAAACACTGAAGCTTTCTTT
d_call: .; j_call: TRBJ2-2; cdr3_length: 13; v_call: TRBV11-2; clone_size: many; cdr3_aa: CASSPGHTGELFF; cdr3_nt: TGTGCCAGCAGCCCGGGGCATACCGGGGAGCTGTTTTTT
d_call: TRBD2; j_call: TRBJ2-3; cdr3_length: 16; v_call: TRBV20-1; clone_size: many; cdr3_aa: CSVSGRRRLPTDTQYF; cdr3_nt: TGCAGTGTAAGCGGGAGACGGCGCCTTCCCACAGATACGCAGTATTTT
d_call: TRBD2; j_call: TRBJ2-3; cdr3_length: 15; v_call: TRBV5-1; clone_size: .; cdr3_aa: CASISSGRIPDTHYF; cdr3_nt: TGCGCCAGCATCTCGAGCGGGAGAATCCCAGATACGCATTATTTT
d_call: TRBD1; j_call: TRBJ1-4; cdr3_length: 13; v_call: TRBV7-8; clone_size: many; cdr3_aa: CASSVDRVEKLFF; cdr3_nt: TGTGCCAGCAGCGTCGACAGGGTTGAAAAACTGTTTTTT